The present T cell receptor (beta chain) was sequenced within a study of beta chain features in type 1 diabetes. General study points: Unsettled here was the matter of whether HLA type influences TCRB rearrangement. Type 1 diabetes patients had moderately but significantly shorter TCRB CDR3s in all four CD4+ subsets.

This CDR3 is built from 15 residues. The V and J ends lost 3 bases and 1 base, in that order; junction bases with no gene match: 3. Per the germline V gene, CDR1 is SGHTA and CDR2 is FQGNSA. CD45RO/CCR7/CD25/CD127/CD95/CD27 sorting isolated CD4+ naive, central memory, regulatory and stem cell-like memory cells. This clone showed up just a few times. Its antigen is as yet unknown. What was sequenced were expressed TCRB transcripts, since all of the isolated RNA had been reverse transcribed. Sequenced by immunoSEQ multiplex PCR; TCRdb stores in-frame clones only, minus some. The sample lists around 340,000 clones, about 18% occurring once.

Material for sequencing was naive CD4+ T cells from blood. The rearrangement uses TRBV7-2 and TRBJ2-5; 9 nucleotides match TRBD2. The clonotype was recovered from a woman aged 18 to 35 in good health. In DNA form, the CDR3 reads TGTGCCAGCAGCTTTCGACTAGCGGCCCAAGAGACCCAGTACTTC. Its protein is CASSFRLAAQETQYF.